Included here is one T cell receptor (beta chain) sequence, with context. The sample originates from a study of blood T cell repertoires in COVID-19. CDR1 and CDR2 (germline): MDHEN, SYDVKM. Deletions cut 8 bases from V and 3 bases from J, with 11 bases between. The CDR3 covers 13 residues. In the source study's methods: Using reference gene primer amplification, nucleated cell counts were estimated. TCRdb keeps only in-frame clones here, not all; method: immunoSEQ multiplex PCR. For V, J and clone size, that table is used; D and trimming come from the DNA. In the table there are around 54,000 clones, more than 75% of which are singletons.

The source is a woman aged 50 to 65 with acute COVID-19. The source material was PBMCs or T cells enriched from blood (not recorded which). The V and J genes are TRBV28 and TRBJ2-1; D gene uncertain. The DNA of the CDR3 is TGTGCCAGCTCGGGTCTGGGCTACAATGAGCAGTTCTTC. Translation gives CASSGLGYNEQFF. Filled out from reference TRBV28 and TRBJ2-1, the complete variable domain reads DVKVTQSSRYLVKRTGEKVFLECVQDMDHENMFWYRQDPGLGLRLIYFSYDVKMKEKGDIPEGYSVSREKKERFSLILESASTNQTSMYLCASSGLGYNEQFFGPGTRLTVL.